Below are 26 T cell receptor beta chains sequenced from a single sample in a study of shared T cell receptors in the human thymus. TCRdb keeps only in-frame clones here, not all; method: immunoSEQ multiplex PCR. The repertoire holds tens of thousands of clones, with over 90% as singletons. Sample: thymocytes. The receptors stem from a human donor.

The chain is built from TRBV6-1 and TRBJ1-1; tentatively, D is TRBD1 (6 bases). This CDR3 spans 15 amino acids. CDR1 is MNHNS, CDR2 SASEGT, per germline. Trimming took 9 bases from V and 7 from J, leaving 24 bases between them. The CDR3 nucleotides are TGTGCCAGTGGGGGGCGGGCAGAACGGCCGAATGAAGCTTTCTTT. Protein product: CASGGRAERPNEAFF.

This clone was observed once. For the CDR3, the DNA is TGTGCCAGCAGTTTATCGGGTCGAGAGCGACGACATGAAAAACTGTTTTTT. This gives the protein CASSLSGRERRHEKLFF. The chain is built from TRBV27 and TRBJ1-4; no clear D gene. The CDR3 contains 17 residues. V lost 0 bases, J lost 6 bases, and 17 bases lay in between. Germline assignment: CDR1 MNHEY and CDR2 SMNVEV (reference sequence).

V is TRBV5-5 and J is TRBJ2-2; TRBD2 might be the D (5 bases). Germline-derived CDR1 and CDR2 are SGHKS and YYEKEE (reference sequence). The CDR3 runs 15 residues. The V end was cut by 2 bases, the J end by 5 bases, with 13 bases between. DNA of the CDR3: TGTGCCAGCAGCTTAATTCAACGGGAAACCGGGGAGCTGTTTTTT. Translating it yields CASSLIQRETGELFF.

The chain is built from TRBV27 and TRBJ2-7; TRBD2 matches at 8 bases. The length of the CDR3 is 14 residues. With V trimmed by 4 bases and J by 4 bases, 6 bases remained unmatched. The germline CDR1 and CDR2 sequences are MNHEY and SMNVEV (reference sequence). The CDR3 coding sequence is TGTGCCAGCAGTTCCCCCCGGGGGGGATACGAGCAGTACTTC. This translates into CASSSPRGGYEQYF.

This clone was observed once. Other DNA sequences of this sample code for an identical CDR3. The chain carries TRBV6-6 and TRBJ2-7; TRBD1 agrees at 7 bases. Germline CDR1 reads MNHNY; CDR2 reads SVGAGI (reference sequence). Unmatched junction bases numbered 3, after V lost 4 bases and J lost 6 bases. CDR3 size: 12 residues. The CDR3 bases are TGTGCCAGCAGTTTACAGGGGTGCGAGCAGTACTTC. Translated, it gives CASSLQGCEQYF.

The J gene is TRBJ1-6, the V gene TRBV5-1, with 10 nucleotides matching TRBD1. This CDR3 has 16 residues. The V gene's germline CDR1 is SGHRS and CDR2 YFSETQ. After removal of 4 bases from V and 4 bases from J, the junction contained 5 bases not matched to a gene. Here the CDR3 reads CASSLGQGSYNSPLHF. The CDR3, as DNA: TGCGCCAGCAGCCTGGGACAGGGGTCATATAATTCACCCCTCCACTTT.

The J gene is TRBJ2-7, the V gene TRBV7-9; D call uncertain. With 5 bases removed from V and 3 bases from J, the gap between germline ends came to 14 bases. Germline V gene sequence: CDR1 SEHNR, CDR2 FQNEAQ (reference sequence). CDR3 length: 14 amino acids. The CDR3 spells CASSRDKLDYEQYF. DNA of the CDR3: TGTGCCAGCAGCCGTGACAAATTGGACTACGAGCAGTACTTC.

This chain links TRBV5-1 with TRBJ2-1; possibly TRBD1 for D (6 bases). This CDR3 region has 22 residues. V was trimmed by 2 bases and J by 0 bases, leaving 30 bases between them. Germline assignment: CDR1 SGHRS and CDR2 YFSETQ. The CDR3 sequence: CASSFFSRQPKGVPSSYNEQFF. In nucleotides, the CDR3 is TGCGCCAGCAGCTTTTTTTCACGACAACCAAAGGGGGTACCGAGCTCCTACAATGAGCAGTTCTTC. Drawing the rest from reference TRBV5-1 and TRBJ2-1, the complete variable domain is KAGVTQTPRYLIKTRGQQVTLSCSPISGHRSVSWYQQTPGQGLQFLFEYFSETQRNKGNFPGRFSGRQFSNSRSEMNVSTLELGDSALYLCASSFFSRQPKGVPSSYNEQFFGPGTRLTVL.

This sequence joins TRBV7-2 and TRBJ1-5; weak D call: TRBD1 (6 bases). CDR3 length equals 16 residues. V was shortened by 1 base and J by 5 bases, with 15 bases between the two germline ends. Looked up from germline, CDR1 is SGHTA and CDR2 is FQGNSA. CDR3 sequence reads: CASSLDLGQTYQPQHF. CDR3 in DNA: TGTGCCAGCAGCTTAGACTTAGGACAGACCTATCAGCCCCAGCATTTT.

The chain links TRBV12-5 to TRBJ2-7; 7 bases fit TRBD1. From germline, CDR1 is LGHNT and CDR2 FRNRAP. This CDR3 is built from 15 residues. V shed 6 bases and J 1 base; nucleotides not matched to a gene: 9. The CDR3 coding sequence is TGTGCTAGTGGAACAGGGGCTAAGCAATCCTACGAGCAGTACTTC. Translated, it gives CASGTGAKQSYEQYF.

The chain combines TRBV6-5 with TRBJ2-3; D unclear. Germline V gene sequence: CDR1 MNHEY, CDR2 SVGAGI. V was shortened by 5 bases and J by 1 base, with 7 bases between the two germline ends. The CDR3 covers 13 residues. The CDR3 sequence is CASSPPRTDTQYF. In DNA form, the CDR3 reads TGTGCCAGCAGTCCACCTCGCACAGATACGCAGTATTTT.

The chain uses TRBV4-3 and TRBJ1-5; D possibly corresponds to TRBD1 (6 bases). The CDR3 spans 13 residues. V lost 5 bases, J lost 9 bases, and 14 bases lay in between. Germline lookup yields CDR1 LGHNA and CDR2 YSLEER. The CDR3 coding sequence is TGCGCCAGCAGCGCTACTCGAGGGGGGCCCCAGCATTTT. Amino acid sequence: CASSATRGGPQHF.

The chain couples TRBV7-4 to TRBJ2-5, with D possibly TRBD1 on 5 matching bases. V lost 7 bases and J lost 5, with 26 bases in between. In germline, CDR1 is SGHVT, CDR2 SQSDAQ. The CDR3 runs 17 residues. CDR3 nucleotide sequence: TGTGCCAGCACCCCGGCGGCTCAGGACATCAGTCGGGAGACCCAGTACTTC. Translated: CASTPAAQDISRETQYF.

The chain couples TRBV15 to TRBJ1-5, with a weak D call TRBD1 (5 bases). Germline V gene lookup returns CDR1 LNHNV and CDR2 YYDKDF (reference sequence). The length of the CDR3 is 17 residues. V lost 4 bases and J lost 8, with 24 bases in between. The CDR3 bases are TGTGCCACCAGCACATCGGGACCAACTTTGGGGGGGAAGCCCCAGCATTTT. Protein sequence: CATSTSGPTLGGKPQHF. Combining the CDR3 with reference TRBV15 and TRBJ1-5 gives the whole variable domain DAMVIQNPRYQVTQFGKPVTLSCSQTLNHNVMYWYQQKSSQAPKLLFHYYDKDFNNEADTPDNFQSRRPNTSFCFLDIRSPGLGDTAMYLCATSTSGPTLGGKPQHFGDGTRLSIL.

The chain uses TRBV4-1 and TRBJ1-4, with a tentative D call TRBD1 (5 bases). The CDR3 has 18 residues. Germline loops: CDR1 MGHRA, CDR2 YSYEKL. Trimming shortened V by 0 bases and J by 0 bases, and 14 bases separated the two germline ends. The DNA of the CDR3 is TGCGCCAGCAGCCAAGATAAGGGGCAGACAGCAACTAATGAAAAACTGTTTTTT. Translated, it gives CASSQDKGQTATNEKLFF.

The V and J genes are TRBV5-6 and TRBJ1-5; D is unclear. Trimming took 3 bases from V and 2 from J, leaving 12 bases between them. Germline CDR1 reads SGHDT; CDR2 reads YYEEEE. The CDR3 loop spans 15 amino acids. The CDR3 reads CASSCRLGCNQPQHF. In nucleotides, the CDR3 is TGTGCCAGCAGCTGTCGGCTAGGTTGCAATCAGCCCCAGCATTTT. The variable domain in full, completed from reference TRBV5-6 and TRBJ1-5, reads DAGVTQSPTHLIKTRGQQVTLRCSPKSGHDTVSWYQQALGQGPQFIFQYYEEEERQRGNFPDRFSGHQFPNYSSELNVNALLLGDSALYLCASSCRLGCNQPQHFGDGTRLSIL.

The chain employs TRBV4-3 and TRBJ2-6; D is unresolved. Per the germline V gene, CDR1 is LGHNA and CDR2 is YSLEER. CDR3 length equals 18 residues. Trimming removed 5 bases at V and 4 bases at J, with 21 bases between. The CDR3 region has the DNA TGCGCCAGCAGCTCATACGACCCCGGCCGGCAAGGGGCCAACGTCCTGACTTTC. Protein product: CASSSYDPGRQGANVLTF.

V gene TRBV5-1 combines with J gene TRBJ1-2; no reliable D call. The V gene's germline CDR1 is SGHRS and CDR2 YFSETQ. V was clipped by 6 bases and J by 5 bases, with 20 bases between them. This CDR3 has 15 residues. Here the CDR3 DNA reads TGCGCCAGCACCTCTGGTCCCCCGGACGATTATGGCTACACCTTC. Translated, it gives CASTSGPPDDYGYTF.

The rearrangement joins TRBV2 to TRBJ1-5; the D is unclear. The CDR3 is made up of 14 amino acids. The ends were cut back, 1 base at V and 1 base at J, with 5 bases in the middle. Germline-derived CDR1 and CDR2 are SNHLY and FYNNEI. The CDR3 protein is CASSEGRSNQPQHF. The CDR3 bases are TGTGCCAGCAGTGAAGGGAGAAGCAATCAGCCCCAGCATTTT.

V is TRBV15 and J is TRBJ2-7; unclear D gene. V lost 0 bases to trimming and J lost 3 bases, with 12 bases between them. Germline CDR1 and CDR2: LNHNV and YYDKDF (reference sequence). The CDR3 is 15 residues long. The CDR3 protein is CATSREPGIFYEQYF. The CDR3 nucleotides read TGTGCCACCAGCAGAGAGCCCGGCATCTTCTACGAGCAGTACTTC.

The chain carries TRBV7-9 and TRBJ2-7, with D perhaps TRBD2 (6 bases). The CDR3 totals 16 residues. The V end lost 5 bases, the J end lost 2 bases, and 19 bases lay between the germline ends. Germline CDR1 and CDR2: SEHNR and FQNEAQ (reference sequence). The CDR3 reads CASSDTPPGTPYEQYF. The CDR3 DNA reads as TGTGCCAGCAGCGATACCCCCCCCGGGACTCCCTACGAGCAGTACTTC.

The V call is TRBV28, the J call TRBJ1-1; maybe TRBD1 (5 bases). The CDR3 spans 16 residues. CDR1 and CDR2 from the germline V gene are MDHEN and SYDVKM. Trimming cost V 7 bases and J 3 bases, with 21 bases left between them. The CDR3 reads CASIFREEWGYTEAFF. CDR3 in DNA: TGTGCCAGCATCTTTAGGGAGGAATGGGGGTACACTGAAGCTTTCTTT.

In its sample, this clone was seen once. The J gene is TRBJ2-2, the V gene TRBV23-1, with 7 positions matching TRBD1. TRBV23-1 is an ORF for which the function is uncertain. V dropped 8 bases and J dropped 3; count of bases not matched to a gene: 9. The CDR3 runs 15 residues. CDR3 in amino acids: CASHGGQEDTGELFF. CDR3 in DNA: TGCGCCAGCCACGGTGGACAGGAGGACACCGGGGAGCTGTTTTTT.

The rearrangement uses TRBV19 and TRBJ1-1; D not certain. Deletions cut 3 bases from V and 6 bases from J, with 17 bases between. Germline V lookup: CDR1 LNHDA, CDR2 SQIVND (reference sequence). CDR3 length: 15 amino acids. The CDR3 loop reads CASSIKGILSPEAFF. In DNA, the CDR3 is TGTGCCAGTAGTATCAAAGGGATACTTTCCCCTGAAGCTTTCTTT.

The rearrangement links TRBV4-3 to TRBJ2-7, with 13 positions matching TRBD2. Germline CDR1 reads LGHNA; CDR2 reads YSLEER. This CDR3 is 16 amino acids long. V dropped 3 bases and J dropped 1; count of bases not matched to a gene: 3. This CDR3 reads CASSHWTSGGSYEQYF. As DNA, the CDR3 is TGCGCCAGCAGCCATTGGACTAGCGGGGGTTCCTACGAGCAGTACTTC.

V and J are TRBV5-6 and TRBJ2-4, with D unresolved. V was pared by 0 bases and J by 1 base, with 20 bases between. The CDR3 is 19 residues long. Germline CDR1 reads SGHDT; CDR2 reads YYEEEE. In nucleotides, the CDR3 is TGTGCCAGCAGCTTGGTGTCACGGTGGGGTAGTCTCGCCAAAAACATTCAGTACTTC. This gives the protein CASSLVSRWGSLAKNIQYF. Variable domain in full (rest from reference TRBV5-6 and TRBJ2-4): DAGVTQSPTHLIKTRGQQVTLRCSPKSGHDTVSWYQQALGQGPQFIFQYYEEEERQRGNFPDRFSGHQFPNYSSELNVNALLLGDSALYLCASSLVSRWGSLAKNIQYFGAGTRLSVL.